The 24 T cell receptor beta chains given below trace back to one sample, sequenced in a study of cytomegalovirus exposure and HLA in healthy donors. Produced via immunoSEQ multiplex PCR; TCRdb's table is partial and in-frame only. The table shows some 130,000 clones, with approximately 84% occurring only once. What was sequenced was PBMCs. The receptors stem from a man aged 25-40 years in good health and CMV-seropositive.

This chain joins TRBV18 and TRBJ1-5; no firm D call. V was pared by 3 bases and J by 1 base, with 16 bases between. CDR3 length: 17 residues. CDR1 KGHSH and CDR2 LQKENI come from the germline V gene. DNA of the CDR3: TGTGCCAGCTCACCGACCGGGTCCAGCGGGAGCAATCAGCCCCAGCATTTT. Residues: CASSPTGSSGSNQPQHF.

The gene calls are TRBV7-9 and TRBJ1-1; no clear D. The CDR3 has 16 amino acids. With 0 bases removed from V and 3 bases from J, the gap between germline ends came to 14 bases. The germline gives CDR1 SEHNR, CDR2 FQNEAQ (reference sequence). CDR3 region: CASSLAQTPSDTEAFF. The CDR3 nucleotides are TGTGCCAGCAGCTTAGCCCAAACCCCCTCGGACACTGAAGCTTTCTTT.

The rearrangement links TRBV5-1 to TRBJ2-2, with D perhaps matching TRBD2 (6 bases). Germline V gene lookup returns CDR1 SGHRS and CDR2 YFSETQ. Trimming removed 4 bases at V and 6 bases at J, with 16 bases between. CDR3 size: 15 residues. CDR3 nucleotide sequence: TGCGCCAGCAGCGGGGGGTACGGGGAAGCCGGGGAGCTGTTTTTT. Its translation: CASSGGYGEAGELFF.

The count of this clone is one. This chain links TRBV10-2 with TRBJ2-7; 9 bases match TRBD2. Germline-derived CDR1 and CDR2 are WSHSY and SAAADI. Losses at the gene ends were 8 bases for V and 1 base for J; bases not matched to a gene: 6. This CDR3 is 14 amino acids long. The CDR3 sequence: CASGREGRSYEQYF. CDR3 coding DNA: TGCGCCAGCGGGCGGGAGGGCCGTTCCTACGAGCAGTACTTC.

The J gene is TRBJ2-3, the V gene TRBV20-1; D not certain. The CDR3 runs to 11 residues. Germline-derived CDR1 and CDR2 are DFQATT and SNEGSKA (reference sequence). V gave up 3 bases and J gave up 6 bases, with 7 bases separating them. CDR3 in amino acids: CSARFVDTQYF. In DNA, the CDR3 is TGCAGTGCTAGGTTCGTTGATACGCAGTATTTT.

This chain connects TRBV6-6 to TRBJ2-1; TRBD1 might be the D (6 bases). The germline V and J ends were trimmed by 6 bases and 8 bases, with 8 bases remaining between them. The germline CDR1 and CDR2 sequences are MNHNY and SVGAGI (reference sequence). The CDR3 runs 11 residues. CDR3 DNA sequence: TGTGCCAGCAGCCACAGGGATGAGCAGTTCTTC. Amino acids: CASSHRDEQFF.

Written as DNA, the CDR3 is TGTGCCAGCAGTTACAGGGGCAGTCGGACTGAAGCTTTCTTT. Its translation: CASSYRGSRTEAFF. The chain has TRBV27 and TRBJ1-1, with 7 bases matching TRBD1. V was clipped by 4 bases and J by 5 bases; unmatched bases: 7. Germline CDR1 and CDR2: MNHEY and SMNVEV (reference sequence). The CDR3 is 14 residues long.

The gene calls are TRBV18 and TRBJ2-1; D is unclear. Germline CDR1 and CDR2: KGHSH and LQKENI. The CDR3 loop spans 12 amino acids. Trimming removed 3 bases at V and 5 bases at J, with 5 bases between. CDR3 DNA sequence: TGTGCCAGCTCACCCGCTAACAATGAGCAGTTCTTC. It translates to CASSPANNEQFF.

The rearrangement links TRBV5-1 to TRBJ1-1; TRBD1 matches at 8 bases. Trimming at V came to 0 bases and at J to 4 bases, leaving 8 bases not matched to a gene. The germline gives CDR1 SGHRS, CDR2 YFSETQ. CDR3 size: 16 residues. CDR3 amino acids: CASSLAFSGGRTEAFF. The CDR3 DNA reads TGCGCCAGCAGCTTGGCCTTTTCAGGGGGCCGCACTGAAGCTTTCTTT.

This clone was seen just once. The chain carries TRBV30 and TRBJ2-5; 13 bases are shared with TRBD2. The ends lost 1 base at V and 5 bases at J; junction bases unmatched: 7. The CDR3 runs to 16 residues. Germline CDR1 is GTSNPN and CDR2 is SVGIG (reference sequence). CDR3 in amino acids: CAWSELAGGPRETQYF. CDR3 DNA sequence: TGTGCCTGGAGTGAACTAGCGGGAGGGCCGAGGGAGACCCAGTACTTC.

The chain recombines TRBV4-1 with TRBJ2-1; 13 positions match TRBD2. Germline V gives CDR1 MGHRA, CDR2 YSYEKL. J lost 8 bases, V lost 1 base, and 8 bases had no gene match. The length of the CDR3 is 17 residues. In DNA form, the CDR3 reads TGCGCCAGCAGCCAAGTAATACTAGCGGGAGGGCCCTATGAGCAGTTCTTC. Its protein is CASSQVILAGGPYEQFF.

The genes are TRBV11-2 and TRBJ2-3, with TRBD2 matching 8 bases. The V gene's germline CDR1 is SGHAT and CDR2 FQNNGV. CDR3 length: 15 amino acids. The V segment lost 2 bases and the J segment 4 bases; nucleotides outside the gene matches: 5. The CDR3 here is CASSLTGRVADTQYF. The DNA for the CDR3 is TGTGCCAGCAGCTTAACCGGGAGGGTCGCAGATACGCAGTATTTT.

The chain links TRBV19 to TRBJ2-7; TRBD1 aligns across 9 bases. This CDR3 contains 13 residues. The V gene's germline CDR1 is LNHDA and CDR2 SQIVND (reference sequence). The V gene end was trimmed by 9 bases and the J gene end by 2 bases; junction bases not matched to a gene: 5. The CDR3 protein is CASGTGSAYEQYF. In DNA, the CDR3 is TGTGCCAGCGGGACAGGGTCGGCCTACGAGCAGTACTTC.

This chain uses TRBV30 with TRBJ2-2; D unresolved. Germline loops: CDR1 GTSNPN, CDR2 SVGIG (reference sequence). V lost 5 bases, J lost 4 bases, and 11 bases lay in between. CDR3 length equals 13 residues. The CDR3 here is CAWAGLITGELFF. Written as DNA, the CDR3 is TGTGCCTGGGCCGGGTTAATCACCGGGGAGCTGTTTTTT.

The chain recombines TRBV9 with TRBJ1-1; TRBD1 agrees at 7 bases. CDR3 length equals 15 residues. Unmatched junction bases numbered 5, after V lost 2 bases and J lost 1 base. The V gene's germline CDR1 is SGDLS and CDR2 YYNGEE. CDR3 sequence reads: CASSVEGQWNTEAFF. In DNA, the CDR3 is TGTGCCAGCAGCGTGGAGGGACAGTGGAACACTGAAGCTTTCTTT.

The rearrangement links TRBV11-3 to TRBJ2-4; 12 positions match TRBD2. Trimming removed 4 bases from V and 9 bases from J; junction bases left unmatched: 7. The CDR3 extends over 15 amino acids. Germline CDR1 SGHNT, CDR2 YENEEA. Here the CDR3 reads CASSSRTSGTGIQYF. The CDR3 DNA sequence: TGTGCCAGCAGCTCCAGGACTAGCGGGACGGGCATTCAGTACTTC.

This clone was counted a single time. This chain connects TRBV5-1 to TRBJ1-1; a weak D match, TRBD1 (6 bases). This CDR3 has 14 residues. V was clipped by 0 bases and J by 0 bases, with 6 bases between them. Germline loops: CDR1 SGHRS, CDR2 YFSETQ. CDR3 sequence reads: CASSLEGVNTEAFF. The CDR3 DNA is TGCGCCAGCAGCTTGGAGGGGGTGAACACTGAAGCTTTCTTT.

The V gene is TRBV7-9, the J gene TRBJ1-2, with D maybe TRBD1 (5 bases). CDR1 and CDR2 (germline): SEHNR, FQNEAQ (reference sequence). Between the trimmed V and J ends, which lost 5 bases and 4 bases, there was a span of 11 bases. The CDR3 is 13 amino acids. The CDR3 DNA sequence: TGTGCCAGCAGCACGGCGGGGCCCTATGGCTACACCTTC. Amino acids: CASSTAGPYGYTF.

J is TRBJ2-7 and V is TRBV6-5; the match to TRBD2 covers 10 bases. J was trimmed by 6 bases and V by 6 bases; bases with no gene match: 11. The CDR3 loop spans 15 amino acids. Germline V gene lookup returns CDR1 MNHEY and CDR2 SVGAGI. The CDR3 loop is CASRKTTSGVAEQYF. In nucleotides, the CDR3 is TGTGCCAGCAGAAAGACTACTAGCGGGGTTGCCGAGCAGTACTTC.

This chain joins TRBV7-2 and TRBJ2-1; 12 bases are a match to TRBD1. V lost 5 bases, J lost 5 bases, and 7 bases stayed unmatched. From germline, CDR1 is SGHTA and CDR2 FQGNSA. This CDR3 is built from 16 residues. CDR3 loop: CASSPPGQGANNEQFF. The CDR3 bases are TGTGCCAGCAGCCCACCGGGACAGGGGGCTAACAATGAGCAGTTCTTC. Together with reference TRBV7-2 and TRBJ2-1, the CDR3 gives the full variable domain: GAGVSQSPSNKVTEKGKDVELRCDPISGHTALYWYRQSLGQGLEFLIYFQGNSAPDKSGLPSDRFSAERTGGSVSTLTIQRTQQEDSAVYLCASSPPGQGANNEQFFGPGTRLTVL.

This chain connects TRBV9 to TRBJ2-3, with 7 bases that match TRBD2. Germline V gene lookup returns CDR1 SGDLS and CDR2 YYNGEE. J was trimmed by 2 bases and V by 1 base; bases with no gene match: 4. This CDR3 has 15 amino acids. CDR3 nucleotides: TGTGCCAGCAGCGTACTAGCGGAGCCCACAGATACGCAGTATTTT. It yields the protein CASSVLAEPTDTQYF.

The chain employs TRBV2 and TRBJ2-7; D may be TRBD1 (6 bases). Trimming shortened V by 6 bases and J by 2 bases, and 20 bases separated the two germline ends. The CDR3 runs to 16 residues. CDR1 and CDR2 (germline): SNHLY, FYNNEI. The CDR3 here is CASRSFLGRGPYEQYF. In nucleotides, the CDR3 is TGTGCCAGCAGGAGTTTCTTAGGCAGGGGACCCTACGAGCAGTACTTC.

The rearrangement links TRBV7-9 to TRBJ2-1, with TRBD1 identical over 8 bases. Germline assignment: CDR1 SEHNR and CDR2 FQNEAQ (reference sequence). This CDR3 is built from 14 residues. Trimming at V came to 2 bases and at J to 6 bases, leaving 3 bases not matched to a gene. CDR3 amino acids: CASSLQGAVNEQFF. The CDR3 DNA is TGTGCCAGCAGCTTACAGGGGGCTGTCAATGAGCAGTTCTTC. The whole variable domain, remainder taken from reference TRBV7-9 and TRBJ2-1, is DTGVSQNPRHKITKRGQNVTFRCDPISEHNRLYWYRQTLGQGPEFLTYFQNEAQLEKSRLLSDRFSAERPKGSFSTLEIQRTEQGDSAMYLCASSLQGAVNEQFFGPGTRLTVL.

The V call is TRBV4-1, the J call TRBJ2-1, with D possibly matching TRBD1 (6 bases). Per the germline V gene, CDR1 is MGHRA and CDR2 is YSYEKL. The CDR3 length is 13 residues. V was trimmed by 6 bases and J by 10 bases, leaving 16 bases between them. The CDR3 protein is CASRGVGTPEQFF. In DNA form, the CDR3 reads TGCGCCAGCAGGGGGGTTGGGACACCCGAGCAGTTCTTC.